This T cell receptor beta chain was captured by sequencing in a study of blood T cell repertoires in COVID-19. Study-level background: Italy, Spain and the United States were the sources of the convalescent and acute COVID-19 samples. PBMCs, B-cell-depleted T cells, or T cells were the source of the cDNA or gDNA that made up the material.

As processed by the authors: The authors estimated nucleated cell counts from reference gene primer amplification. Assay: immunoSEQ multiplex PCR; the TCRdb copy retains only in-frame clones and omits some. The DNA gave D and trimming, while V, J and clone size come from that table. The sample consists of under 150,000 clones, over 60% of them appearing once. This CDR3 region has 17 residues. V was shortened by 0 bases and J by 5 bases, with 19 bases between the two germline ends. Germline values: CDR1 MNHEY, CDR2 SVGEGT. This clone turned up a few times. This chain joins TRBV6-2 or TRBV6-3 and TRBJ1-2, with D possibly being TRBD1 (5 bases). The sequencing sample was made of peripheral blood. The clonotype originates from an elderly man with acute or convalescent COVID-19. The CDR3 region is CASSYSDSATGGYGYTF. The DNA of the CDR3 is TGTGCCAGCAGTTACTCGGACTCTGCCACAGGAGGGTATGGCTACACCTTC.